The 15 T cell receptor beta chains below were found in one sample sequenced in a study of vaccination effects on CD4 cells after COVID-19. These receptors are not linked to any known antigen. This table comes from immunoSEQ multiplex PCR, and its TCRdb copy is limited to in-frame clones, with some not included. The sample carries tens of thousands of clones, around three quarters recorded once. ViraFEST assay sequencing came after antigen-specific CD4+ T cells were expanded with viral peptide pools. Culturing for 10 to 11 days preceded CD4+ T cell isolation. The infection with SARS-CoV-2 (confirmed by PCR) occurred in this person between March and December 2020. The sequencing here drew on CD4+ T cells from PBMCs cultured with HIV peptides, taken before COVID-19 vaccination. The subset is: HIV-1 Nef peptide pool negative control/reference culture. These TCRs come from a human donor who had a prior SARS-CoV-2 infection.

The rearrangement links TRBV5-6 to TRBJ2-5; no clear D gene. Trimming took 5 bases from V and 5 from J, leaving 7 bases between them. CDR1 and CDR2 from the germline V gene are SGHDT and YYEEEE. The CDR3 has 11 residues. The CDR3 sequence: CASSDRETQYF. CDR3 in DNA: TGTGCCAGCAGTGATCGGGAGACCCAGTACTTC.

Note on this clone: One end of the junction does not line up with germline, which may come from a read error. V is TRBV6-5 and J is TRBJ2-1, with 9 bases matching TRBD2. Germline V CDR1 and CDR2: MNHEY, SVGAGI. The CDR3 is 14 amino acids. The CDR3 loop is CASSLIAGVNERFF. The DNA for the CDR3 is TGTGCCAGCAGTTTAATAGCGGGGGTGAATGAGCGGTTCTTC.

The chain carries TRBV12-2 and TRBJ1-5. TRBV12-2 is assigned pseudogene status. The CDR3 is 18 residues long. This CDR3 reads CASRLAQRRTQIRQPQHF. CDR3 DNA sequence: TGTGCAAGTCGCTTAGCGCAGAGGAGAACCCAGATCCGCCAGCCCCAGCATTTT.

In nucleotides, the CDR3 is TGTGCCAGCAGTTTGCGGGGGCTTGGTTCACCCCTCCACTTT. It specifies CASSLRGLGSPLHF. The chain uses TRBV28 and TRBJ1-6; weak D call: TRBD1 (6 bases). The CDR3 has 14 residues. V lost 3 bases and J lost 9, with 12 bases in between. In germline, CDR1 is MDHEN, CDR2 SYDVKM.

This clone was observed a few times. For the CDR3, the DNA is TGTGCCAGCAGTTACTCAAGCTCTGGGGCCAACGTCCTGACTTTC. This codes for CASSYSSSGANVLTF. This sequence joins TRBV6-5 and TRBJ2-6; D is unresolved. The CDR3 covers 15 residues. With 0 bases removed from V and 0 bases from J, the gap between germline ends came to 3 bases. CDR1 is MNHEY, CDR2 SVGAGI, per germline.

The V and J genes are TRBV27 and TRBJ2-7, with no clear D. This CDR3 region has 12 residues. The ends were cut back, 8 bases at V and 4 bases at J, with 12 bases in the middle. Per the germline V gene, CDR1 is MNHEY and CDR2 is SMNVEV (reference sequence). As DNA, the CDR3 is TGTGCCAGCGGTCTCTACGCATACGAGCAGTACTTC. This sequence encodes CASGLYAYEQYF.

With respect to this clone: This sample includes further DNA sequences coding for the same CDR3. The chain links TRBV29-1 to TRBJ2-5; 14 bases are shared with TRBD2. Germline lookup yields CDR1 SQVTM and CDR2 ANQGSEA. Trimming cost V 3 bases and J 2 bases; bases outside gene matches: 2. The CDR3 length is 15 residues. The CDR3 nucleotides are TGCAGCGTTGAGGGGACTAGCGGGGGACAAGAGACCCAGTACTTC. Translating it yields CSVEGTSGGQETQYF.

V gene TRBV4-2 combines with J gene TRBJ1-4, with a weak D call TRBD1 (5 bases). The germline V gene has CDR1 LGHNA and CDR2 YNFKEQ. CDR3 length: 17 amino acids. Trimming took 0 bases from V and 1 from J, leaving 12 bases between them. CDR3 DNA sequence: TGTGCCAGCAGCCAAGAAGGGGTTGTTCAAACTAATGAAAAACTGTTTTTT. This sequence encodes CASSQEGVVQTNEKLFF.

This clone appeared once. The chain uses TRBV28 and TRBJ2-3; D gene uncertain. The germline V gene encodes CDR1 MDHEN and CDR2 SYDVKM. The V gene lost 8 bases and the J gene lost 1 base, with 13 bases spanning the gap. The length of the CDR3 is 14 residues. Written as DNA, the CDR3 is TGTGCCAGCCGATCACCACAACGCACAGATACGCAGTATTTT. Residues: CASRSPQRTDTQYF.

The J gene is TRBJ2-3, the V gene TRBV4-2, with D perhaps matching TRBD1 (5 bases). The CDR3 has 17 amino acids. Germline V gene lookup returns CDR1 LGHNA and CDR2 YNFKEQ. V lost 0 bases to trimming and J lost 1 base, with 14 bases between them. For the CDR3, the DNA is TGTGCCAGCAGCCAAGAGTTCTTGGGGCGTCGCACAGATACGCAGTATTTT. Amino acid sequence: CASSQEFLGRRTDTQYF.

The gene calls are TRBV6-1 and TRBJ2-7; D not certain. This CDR3 spans 14 amino acids. The germline gives CDR1 MNHNS, CDR2 SASEGT. V was shortened by 2 bases and J by 5 bases, with 13 bases between the two germline ends. DNA of the CDR3: TGTGCCAGCAGTGAACGAATAGGGATCGACGAGCAGTACTTC. Translating it yields CASSERIGIDEQYF.

This clone turned up a few times. This chain uses TRBV7-9 with TRBJ1-1; maybe TRBD1 (5 bases). Germline CDR1 reads SEHNR; CDR2 reads FQNEAQ (reference sequence). The CDR3 extends over 13 amino acids. The V gene lost 3 bases and the J gene lost 1 base, with 6 bases spanning the gap. The CDR3: CASSFQGNTEAFF. In nucleotides, the CDR3 is TGTGCCAGCAGCTTCCAGGGGAACACTGAAGCTTTCTTT.

The genes are TRBV4-3 and TRBJ2-1; TRBD2 matches 10 bases. Germline-derived CDR1 and CDR2 are LGHNA and YSLEER. The length of the CDR3 is 17 residues. Losses at the gene ends were 4 bases for V and 5 bases for J; bases not matched to a gene: 11. The chain's CDR3 is CASSPQTLAGLDNEQFF. CDR3 in DNA: TGCGCCAGCAGCCCGCAGACACTAGCGGGGCTAGACAATGAGCAGTTCTTC.

The chain links TRBV2 to TRBJ1-1, with a tentative D call TRBD1 (5 bases). CDR3 length equals 15 residues. Trimming removed 2 bases at V and 3 bases at J, with 13 bases between. Per germline, CDR1 SNHLY and CDR2 FYNNEI. The CDR3 loop is CASSEIERGDTEAFF. The DNA of the CDR3 is TGTGCCAGCAGTGAAATAGAAAGGGGAGACACTGAAGCTTTCTTT.

The chain recombines TRBV11-2 with TRBJ1-2; no clear D gene. The CDR3 totals 14 residues. Germline values: CDR1 SGHAT, CDR2 FQNNGV. V was clipped by 6 bases and J by 2 bases, with 13 bases between them. CDR3 DNA: TGTGCCAGCAGTCCCATTCTTGCCAACTATGGCTACACCTTC. Amino acid sequence: CASSPILANYGYTF.